The rows below give T cell receptor beta chains drawn from one sample of a study of blood T cell repertoires in COVID-19. Some clones are missing from TCRdb's copy, which holds only in-frame ones; the method was immunoSEQ multiplex PCR. The sample contains about 180,000 clones, more than 65% of which appear only once. The sequenced material came from peripheral blood. The receptor source for this set is a woman aged 80 or older with active or convalescent COVID-19. Each CDR3 is given with its conserved first and last residue. A D gene is named only where the DNA matches it firmly. A clone size is listed for some rows: how often the clone was seen (once, few, many), or a class if it is expanded.

abundance	v_gene	j_gene	d_gene	CDR3nt	CDR3aa
once	TRBV5-1	TRBJ1-5	NA	TGCGCCAGCAGCTTGACGGGAAATCAGCCCCAGCATTTT	CASSLTGNQPQHF
NA	TRBV11-2	TRBJ1-5	TRBD1	TGTGCCAGCAGCCCGGGGACAGGGGAGGGCAATCAGCCCCAGCATTTT	CASSPGTGEGNQPQHF
NA	TRBV7-7	TRBJ2-1	TRBD1	TGTGCTAGCAGCTCGGACAGGGGGGATGAGCAGTTCTTC	CASSSDRGDEQFF
NA	TRBV6-5	TRBJ1-1	TRBD1	TGTGCCAGCAGAAGGACAGGGCGTTCGACTGAAGCTTTCTTT	CASRRTGRSTEAFF
NA	TRBV11-2	TRBJ2-3	TRBD1	TGTGCCAGCAGCTTGGTGACAGGGGGCATAAGTGGCACAGATACGCAGTATTTT	CASSLVTGGISGTDTQYF
NA	TRBV6-1	TRBJ1-4	TRBD1	TGTGCCAGCAGTGAAGTTGGGGGTAGTAGGGACAGACGGGAAAAACTGTTTTTT	CASSEVGGSRDRREKLFF
NA	TRBV7-2	TRBJ1-2	NA	TGTGCCAGCAGCTTATACGGAGAGAACTATGGCTACACCTTC	CASSLYGENYGYTF
NA	TRBV5-1	TRBJ2-1	TRBD2	TGCGCCAGCAGCCCTGGACTAGCGGAGTACAATGAGCAGTTCTTC	CASSPGLAEYNEQFF
NA	TRBV5-1	TRBJ2-1	TRBD2	TGCGCCAGCAGCTTCGGGACTAGCTGGGACAATGAGCAGTTCTTC	CASSFGTSWDNEQFF
NA	TRBV28	TRBJ1-3	TRBD1	TGTGCCAGCAGTTTTCTCGGGACAGCTGGAAACACCATATATTTT	CASSFLGTAGNTIYF
NA	TRBV18	TRBJ2-3	NA	TGTGCCAGCTCACCAGTTACGGGATTGGGCACAGATACGCAGTATTTT	CASSPVTGLGTDTQYF
NA	TRBV5-1	TRBJ1-6	NA	TGCGCCAGCAGCCCCACCCCACTCCCTCACCCCCTCCACTTT	CASSPTPLPHPLHF
NA	TRBV20-1	TRBJ2-1	NA	TGCAGTGCCCGGACACGTAATGAGCAGTTCTTC	CSARTRNEQFF
NA	TRBV7-9	TRBJ1-3	NA	TGTGCCAGCAGCTTGAGCCTGCCTAGCTCTGGAAACACCATATATTTT	CASSLSLPSSGNTIYF
NA	TRBV19	TRBJ1-2	NA	TGTGCCAGTAGAAGCGGGGTGGCCGGCGGCTACACCTTC	CASRSGVAGGYTF
NA	TRBV19	TRBJ1-5	NA	TGTGCCAGTAGTATGCGGGGGGAAAATCAGCCCCAGCATTTT	CASSMRGENQPQHF
NA	TRBV9	TRBJ2-2	TRBD2	TGTGCCAGCAGCACGGGGACTAGCGGGAGTTATCCCGGGGAGCTGTTTTTT	CASSTGTSGSYPGELFF
few	TRBV7-3	TRBJ2-1	NA	TGTGCCAGCAGCCCGAGCGGGCAGTCCTACAATGAGCAGTTCTTC	CASSPSGQSYNEQFF
NA	TRBV2	TRBJ2-3	TRBD2	TGTGCCAGCAGTGAACACGGGACTAAGACAGATACGCAGTATTTT	CASSEHGTKTDTQYF
NA	TRBV6-1	TRBJ2-2	NA	TGTGCCAGCAGTGAAGCGGTTGGAGCGGCCACCGGGGAGCTGTTTTTT	CASSEAVGAATGELFF
few	TRBV2	TRBJ1-3	TRBD1	TGTGCCAGCAGTGAACGACGGCAGGGGGCTGACACCATATATTTT	CASSERRQGADTIYF
NA	TRBV9	TRBJ1-2	TRBD1	TGTGCCAGCAGCCAGGGACAGGAGTATGGCTACACCTTC	CASSQGQEYGYTF
NA	TRBV6-4	TRBJ1-2	NA	TGTGCCAGCAGTGACGCAGGGGTTGGCTACACCTTC	CASSDAGVGYTF
NA	TRBV6-4	TRBJ2-1	NA	TGTGCCAGCAGTGCGGACGAGCGGAGTGAGCAGTTCTTC	CASSADERSEQFF
NA	TRBV5-5	TRBJ2-7	TRBD1	TGTGCCAGCAGCGCCGGGACAGGGGGGTTAGAGCAGTACTTC	CASSAGTGGLEQYF
NA	TRBV27	TRBJ2-2	TRBD2	TGTGCCAGCAGCCGCGTGGGACTAGAAGGGAGGAAGTTTTTT	CASSRVGLEGRKFF
NA	TRBV7-3	TRBJ2-2	NA	TGTGCCAGCAGCTTTTACTCCGGGGAGCTGTTTTTT	CASSFYSGELFF
NA	TRBV11-2	TRBJ1-2	NA	TGTGCCAGCAGCGGTCGACAGCTCGGCCCCCGAGGCTACACCTTC	CASSGRQLGPRGYTF
NA	TRBV5-6	TRBJ1-4	TRBD1	TGTGCCAGCAGCTTTACCGGACAGGGTAATGAAAAACTGTTTTTT	CASSFTGQGNEKLFF
NA	TRBV6-5	TRBJ2-7	NA	TGTGCCAGCAGTTACTCAGGCAGGCGATCCTACGAGCAGTACTTC	CASSYSGRRSYEQYF
NA	TRBV19	TRBJ1-5	NA	TGTGCCAGTAGTAGCACCGGTGGCAATCAGCCCCAGCATTTT	CASSSTGGNQPQHF
once	TRBV5-1	TRBJ1-5	TRBD1	TGCGCCAGCAGCCCTGGGACAGGGGGCGCGGTGGGTCAGCCCCAGCATTTT	CASSPGTGGAVGQPQHF
NA	TRBV2	TRBJ1-2	TRBD1	TGTGCCAGCAGTGTTGGACAGGCCTATGGCTACACCTTC	CASSVGQAYGYTF
NA	TRBV27	TRBJ2-7	TRBD1	TGTGCCACCTACGCGGACAGGGCTCTGAACGAGCAGTACTTC	CATYADRALNEQYF
once	TRBV7-6	TRBJ2-1	NA	TGTGCCAGCAGCTTAGCGCCTAGCGTGAATGAGCAGTTCTTC	CASSLAPSVNEQFF
NA	TRBV4-1	TRBJ1-4	NA	TGCGCCAGCAGCCAAGTGGCATCGACAGTTGGTGAAAAACTGTTTTTT	CASSQVASTVGEKLFF
few	TRBV14	TRBJ2-4	TRBD1	TGTGCCAGCAGCCAAGATGATCCGACAGGGACCAAAAACATTCAGTACTTC	CASSQDDPTGTKNIQYF
NA	TRBV19	TRBJ1-5	NA	TGTGCCAGTAGTGCCCACGGCAGGGGTAGTCAGCCCCAGCATTTT	CASSAHGRGSQPQHF
NA	TRBV5-6	TRBJ1-1	NA	TGTGCCAGCAGCTGGGGCAGGGCGAACACTGAAGCTTTCTTT	CASSWGRANTEAFF
NA	TRBV4-1	TRBJ2-1	NA	TGCGCCAGCAGCCCTCCTCTCCCAGAGGGAGATTACAATGAGCAGTTCTTC	CASSPPLPEGDYNEQFF
NA	TRBV20-1	TRBJ1-2	NA	TGCAGTTTAGGAGGTAGCTATGGCTACACCTTC	CSLGGSYGYTF
NA	TRBV5-1	TRBJ2-7	TRBD1	TGCGCCAGCAGCGCGCCGGGACAGGGTTACGAGCAGTACTTC	CASSAPGQGYEQYF
NA	TRBV6-5	TRBJ2-1	NA	TGTGCCAGCAGTCTTGACCCCCCGCGGGGTGAGCAGTTCTTC	CASSLDPPRGEQFF
NA	TRBV5-6	TRBJ2-4	NA	TGTGCCAGCGGTCGTTCCGGGGACATTCAGTACTTC	CASGRSGDIQYF
once	TRBV7-2	TRBJ2-5	TRBD1	TGTGCCAGCAGCGCGACCGGGACAGGGGGTTCCGAGACCCAGTACTTC	CASSATGTGGSETQYF
few	TRBV9	TRBJ1-5	TRBD1	TGTGCCAGCAGCTCGGGACAGGGGAGGGATCAGCCCCAGCATTTT	CASSSGQGRDQPQHF
NA	TRBV10-1	TRBJ2-1	NA	TGCGCCAGCAGTGAGTCGCGGAGCTCCTACAATGAGCAGTTCTTC	CASSESRSSYNEQFF
NA	TRBV10-1	TRBJ1-5	TRBD1	TGCGCCAGCAGTGAAACAGGGGTGGATCAGCCCCAGCATTTT	CASSETGVDQPQHF
NA	TRBV27	TRBJ2-7	TRBD1	TGTGCCAGCAGTTTAGGGACAGGGGATTTCGGCGAGCAGTACTTC	CASSLGTGDFGEQYF
NA	TRBV15	TRBJ2-5	NA	TGTGCCACCAGCATCGGGGTTCGCGAGACCCAGTACTTC	CATSIGVRETQYF
once	TRBV10-2	TRBJ1-2	NA	TGCGCCAGCAGTGAGAGGCCAGGGCCGTATGGCTACACCTTC	CASSERPGPYGYTF
NA	TRBV5-1	TRBJ1-2	TRBD1	TGCGCCAGCAGCTTGGGACAGGGGGTGAGAGGCTACACCTTC	CASSLGQGVRGYTF
NA	TRBV27	TRBJ1-1	NA	TGTGCCAGCACCATAATGCAGGGGAGCACTGAAGCTTTCTTT	CASTIMQGSTEAFF
NA	TRBV5-1	TRBJ2-2	NA	TGCGCCAGCAGCCCTCCCTTCAGGGGAACCGGGGAGCTGTTTTTT	CASSPPFRGTGELFF
NA	TRBV7-6	TRBJ1-5	NA	TGTGCCAGCAGCTTACGCTCTCAGGGTGCTAGGACTCAGCCCCAGCATTTT	CASSLRSQGARTQPQHF